The TCR beta chain described here comes from a study of blood T cell repertoires in COVID-19. The wider study: The origin of the acute and convalescent COVID-19 samples was the United States, Italy and Spain. T cells, B-cell-depleted T cells, or PBMCs supplied cDNA or gDNA.

Germline CDR1 is SNHLY and CDR2 is FYNNEI. V gave up 5 bases and J gave up 5 bases, with 15 bases separating them. The CDR3 loop spans 14 amino acids. This clone was detected only a few times. In the original processing: From reference gene primer amplification, estimates of nucleated cell counts were derived. Generated by immunoSEQ multiplex PCR, the TCRdb table keeps only in-frame clones and is missing some. From that table come the V and J calls and clone size; the DNA was used to work out D and trimming. The sample includes 25,000 to 35,000 clones, around 82% of them seen just once. This chain links TRBV2 with TRBJ1-2; D gene unclear. The sample comprised peripheral blood. This TCR was recovered from a man between 65 and 85 years old with active COVID-19. CDR3 bases: TGTGCCAGCAGTCCCCCGATACAGTTATATGGCTACACCTTC. It encodes CASSPPIQLYGYTF.